Many counts were recorded for the clone carrying this TCR beta chain. Its antigen remains unidentified. Researchers took RNA transcripts and amplified the TCR beta CDR3 regions from them. A first-round RT-PCR of the TCR CDR3 used the HTBI primer set. TCRdb re-called the multiplex PCR reads through MiXCR, storing one row per CDR3 protein. The sample gives 250,000 to 350,000 distinct CDR3 sequences, about 17% of which show up once; 55% to 60% is in the top ten. Ophthalmopathy patients had Clinical Activity Score at least 3, NOSPECS grade at least 4, duration under 3 months. Germline-derived CDR1 and CDR2 are SGHNT and YENEEA. The V end was cut by 2 bases, the J end by 6 bases, with 10 bases between. CDR3 length: 13 amino acids. The data stem from a study of T cells in Graves' hyperthyroidism and ophthalmopathy. Points from the study as a whole: A 13 V-J model separated ophthalmopathy from stable hyperthyroidism.

This chain joins TRBV11-3 and TRBJ1-1, with D unclear. Material for sequencing was blood. This TCR came from a woman aged 60-70 years with Graves' ophthalmopathy. CDR3 coding DNA: TGTGCCAGCAGCTTATCGAGTACCGCTGAAGCTTTCTTT. Protein sequence: CASSLSSTAEAFF.